This entry concerns a single TCR beta chain. Deletions cut 10 bases from V and 2 bases from J, with 9 bases between. The CDR3 is 13 amino acids. Looked up from germline, CDR1 is LNHDA and CDR2 is SQIVND (reference sequence). The data belong to a study of blood T cell repertoires in COVID-19. Sequencing used immunoSEQ multiplex PCR; TCRdb keeps in-frame clones, though not all of them. The data contain about 190,000 clones, roughly 84% of them singletons. The TCR was taken from a woman older than 75 with active or convalescent COVID-19. The material sequenced was peripheral blood. V gene TRBV19 combines with J gene TRBJ1-6; D is undetermined. The CDR3 DNA reads TGTGCCACCGCGGCAGCCTATAATTCACCCCTCCACTTT. It yields the protein CATAAAYNSPLHF.